These 17 T cell receptor beta chains were all obtained from the same sample, sequenced in a study of cytomegalovirus exposure and HLA in healthy donors. The PCR ran on 60 Vbeta and 13 Jbeta primers. Data came from immunoSEQ multiplex PCR; TCRdb stores just in-frame clones and leaves some out. The table shows around 92,000 clones, with approximately 82% occurring only once. Sequenced input: PBMCs. These receptors originate from a female donor in good health and CMV-seropositive.

The chain joins TRBV5-1 to TRBJ1-4; 7 bases line up with TRBD1. The CDR3 runs 13 residues. V trimming: 0 bases; J trimming: 8 bases; junction bases outside the gene matches: 1. Per the germline V gene, CDR1 is SGHRS and CDR2 is YFSETQ. CDR3 coding DNA: TGCGCCAGCAGCTTGGGAGGGGGCGAAAAACTGTTTTTT. Its protein is CASSLGGGEKLFF.

The CDR3 DNA reads TGTGCCAGCAGTGAAACCCGGGACAGGGTATACGAGCAGTACTTC. Protein: CASSETRDRVYEQYF. The chain combines TRBV6-1 with TRBJ2-7; 9 bases fit TRBD1. The trim removed 2 bases at V and 4 bases at J, leaving 6 bases unmatched. CDR1 and CDR2 from the germline V gene are MNHNS and SASEGT. The CDR3 has 15 residues.

The CDR3 reads CASSFRGRAVDEQYF. The CDR3 DNA follows: TGTGCCAGCAGTTTTCGCGGGAGGGCCGTCGACGAGCAGTACTTC. The chain has TRBV27 and TRBJ2-7; 9 nucleotides agree with TRBD2. Germline trimming cut 3 bases from V and 5 bases from J; bases unmatched to any gene: 8. CDR3 length: 15 amino acids. Germline V CDR1 and CDR2: MNHEY, SMNVEV (reference sequence).

This chain connects TRBV5-1 to TRBJ2-7; D is undetermined. Trimming cost V 0 bases and J 0 bases, with 4 bases left between them. CDR1 is SGHRS and CDR2 is YFSETQ in the germline V gene. The CDR3 contains 13 residues. The CDR3 here is CASSLVNSYEQYF. CDR3 bases: TGCGCCAGCAGCTTGGTCAACTCCTACGAGCAGTACTTC. The whole variable domain, filled in from reference TRBV5-1 and TRBJ2-7, reads KAGVTQTPRYLIKTRGQQVTLSCSPISGHRSVSWYQQTPGQGLQFLFEYFSETQRNKGNFPGRFSGRQFSNSRSEMNVSTLELGDSALYLCASSLVNSYEQYFGPGTRLTVT.

The chain recombines TRBV25-1 with TRBJ1-1; a weak D match, TRBD1 (6 bases). The CDR3 is made up of 13 amino acids. Trimming left V 2 bases short and J 7 bases short, with 11 bases between. Germline loops: CDR1 MGHDK, CDR2 SYGVNS. CDR3 sequence: CASSEGGGSEAFF. The CDR3 nucleotides read TGTGCCAGCAGTGAAGGGGGCGGGAGTGAAGCTTTCTTT.

The rearrangement uses TRBV6-1 and TRBJ2-3, with no clear D. The CDR3 loop spans 14 amino acids. Germline CDR1 is MNHNS and CDR2 is SASEGT. V lost 10 bases to trimming and J lost 0 bases, with 14 bases between them. CDR3 in amino acids: CATKLVPSTDTQYF. Written as DNA, the CDR3 is TGTGCCACCAAACTGGTCCCTAGCACAGATACGCAGTATTTT.

This clone was detected once. This rearrangement joins TRBV28 to TRBJ1-4; no definite D call. Trimming removed 1 base from V and 4 bases from J, with 4 bases in between. The germline CDR1 and CDR2 sequences are MDHEN and SYDVKM. CDR3 length: 13 residues. This CDR3 is CASSLFNNEKLFF. CDR3 nucleotides: TGTGCCAGCAGTTTATTCAATAATGAAAAACTGTTTTTT.

This clone has a single count. This chain links TRBV19 with TRBJ2-3; TRBD2 agrees at 7 bases. V trimming: 5 bases; J trimming: 6 bases; junction bases outside the gene matches: 11. This CDR3 region has 15 residues. The germline V gene has CDR1 LNHDA and CDR2 SQIVND (reference sequence). The CDR3: CASSHSGGSLDTQYF. CDR3 sequence (DNA): TGTGCCAGTAGTCACTCGGGAGGCAGCCTGGATACGCAGTATTTT.

CDR3 sequence reads: CASSPTGVPNEKLFF. CDR3 nucleotides: TGTGCCAGTAGTCCAACAGGGGTCCCTAATGAAAAACTGTTTTTT. The gene calls are TRBV19 and TRBJ1-4, with TRBD1 identical over 7 bases. This CDR3 contains 15 residues. Germline V gives CDR1 LNHDA, CDR2 SQIVND (reference sequence). The J segment lost 3 bases and the V segment lost 5 bases, leaving 6 bases of the junction unmatched.

CDR3 DNA: TGCGCCAGCAGCTTGGACCAGACAGGCCCGGGCGGCTACACCTTC. Protein sequence: CASSLDQTGPGGYTF. The genes are TRBV5-1 and TRBJ1-2; the D gene is possibly TRBD1 (6 bases). Trimming cost V 0 bases and J 8 bases, with 17 bases left between them. Looked up from germline, CDR1 is SGHRS and CDR2 is YFSETQ. This CDR3 spans 15 amino acids.

This chain joins TRBV7-3 and TRBJ2-5, with a tentative D call TRBD1 (6 bases). This CDR3 region has 14 residues. Trimming took off 5 bases at V and 0 bases at J, with 10 bases between the two ends. CDR1 and CDR2 (germline): SGHTA, FQGTGA. In DNA, the CDR3 is TGTGCCAGCAGCCCTGCAGGGGACCAAGAGACCCAGTACTTC. This encodes CASSPAGDQETQYF.

V usage is TRBV7-2 and J usage is TRBJ2-5; D gene ambiguous. This CDR3 is 12 amino acids long. Germline V lookup: CDR1 SGHTA, CDR2 FQGNSA. V dropped 1 base and J dropped 5 bases, with 5 bases sitting between them. CDR3 nucleotides: TGTGCCAGCAGCTTAGTCCGGGAGACCCAGTACTTC. Protein sequence: CASSLVRETQYF.

V gene TRBV6-1 combines with J gene TRBJ1-5, with 10 bases matching TRBD1. The J segment lost 1 base and the V segment lost 4 bases, leaving 1 base of the junction unmatched. The CDR3 is made up of 15 amino acids. Looked up from germline, CDR1 is MNHNS and CDR2 is SASEGT. The CDR3 spells CASSGQGASNQPQHF. CDR3 DNA: TGTGCCAGCAGTGGACAGGGGGCCAGCAATCAGCCCCAGCATTTT.

V usage is TRBV6-1 and J usage is TRBJ2-7; no definite D call. Per the germline V gene, CDR1 is MNHNS and CDR2 is SASEGT. The CDR3 loop spans 13 amino acids. Trimming shortened V by 0 bases and J by 2 bases, and 5 bases separated the two germline ends. The CDR3 DNA is TGTGCCAGCAGTGAAGCGCGGCCCTACGAGCAGTACTTC. Encoded protein: CASSEARPYEQYF.

The V gene is TRBV2, the J gene TRBJ1-2; the D is unclear. The germline gives CDR1 SNHLY, CDR2 FYNNEI. V gave up 4 bases and J gave up 5 bases, with 8 bases separating them. The CDR3 is 12 amino acids. The CDR3 is CASSGPGYGYTF. CDR3 bases: TGTGCCAGCAGTGGCCCCGGGTATGGCTACACCTTC.

The chain links TRBV2 to TRBJ2-5; D is possibly TRBD1 (6 bases). Trimming stripped 6 bases from V and 0 bases from J, with 14 bases between. Germline CDR1 and CDR2: SNHLY and FYNNEI. The CDR3 length is 15 residues. CDR3 sequence reads: CASRATGFYQETQYF. The DNA for the CDR3 is TGTGCCAGCAGGGCCACAGGGTTCTACCAAGAGACCCAGTACTTC.

The gene calls are TRBV27 and TRBJ2-7, with 8 bases lining up with TRBD1. The germline V gene encodes CDR1 MNHEY and CDR2 SMNVEV (reference sequence). V lost 5 bases to trimming and J lost 5 bases; unmatched junction nucleotides: 5. This CDR3 has 13 amino acids. The DNA of the CDR3 is TGTGCCAGCAGTACCAGGACAGGGAACGAGCAGTACTTC. This codes for CASSTRTGNEQYF.